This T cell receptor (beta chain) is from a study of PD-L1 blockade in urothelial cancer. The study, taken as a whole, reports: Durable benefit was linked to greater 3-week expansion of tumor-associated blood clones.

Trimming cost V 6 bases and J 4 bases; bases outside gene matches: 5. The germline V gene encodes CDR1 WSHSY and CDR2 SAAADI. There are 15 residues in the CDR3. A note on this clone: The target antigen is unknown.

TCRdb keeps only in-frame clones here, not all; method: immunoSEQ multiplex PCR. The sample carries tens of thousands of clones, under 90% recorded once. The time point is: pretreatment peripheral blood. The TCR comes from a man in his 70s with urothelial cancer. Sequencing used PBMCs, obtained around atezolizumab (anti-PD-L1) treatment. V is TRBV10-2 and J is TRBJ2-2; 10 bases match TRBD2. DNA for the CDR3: TGCGCCAGCAGGAGGACTAGCGGTTCCACCGGGGAGCTGTTTTTT. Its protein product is CASRRTSGSTGELFF.